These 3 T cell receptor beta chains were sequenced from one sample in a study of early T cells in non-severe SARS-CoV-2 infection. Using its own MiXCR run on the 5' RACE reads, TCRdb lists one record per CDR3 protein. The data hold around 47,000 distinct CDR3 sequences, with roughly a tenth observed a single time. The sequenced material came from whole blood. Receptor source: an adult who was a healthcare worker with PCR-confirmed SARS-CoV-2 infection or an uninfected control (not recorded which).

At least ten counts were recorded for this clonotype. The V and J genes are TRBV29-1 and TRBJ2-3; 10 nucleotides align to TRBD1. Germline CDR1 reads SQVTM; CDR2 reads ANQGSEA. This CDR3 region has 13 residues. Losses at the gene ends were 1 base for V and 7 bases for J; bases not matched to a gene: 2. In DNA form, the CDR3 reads TGCAGCGTTGAAGGACAGGGGGCGAATACGCAGTATTTT. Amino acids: CSVEGQGANTQYF.

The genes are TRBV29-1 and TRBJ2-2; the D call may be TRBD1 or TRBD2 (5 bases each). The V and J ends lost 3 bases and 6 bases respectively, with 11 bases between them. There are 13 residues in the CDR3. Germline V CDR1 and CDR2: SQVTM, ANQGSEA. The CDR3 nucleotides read TGCAGCGTTGACCCGGGGCTACCCGGGGAGCTGTTTTTT. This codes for CSVDPGLPGELFF.

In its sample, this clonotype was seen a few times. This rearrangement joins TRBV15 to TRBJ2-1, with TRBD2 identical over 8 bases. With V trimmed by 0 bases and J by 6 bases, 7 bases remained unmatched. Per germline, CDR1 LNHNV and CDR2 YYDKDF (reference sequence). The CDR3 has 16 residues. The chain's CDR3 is CATSREGSGGPNEQFF. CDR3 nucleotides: TGTGCCACCAGCAGAGAAGGGAGCGGGGGACCCAATGAGCAGTTCTTC.